This T cell receptor beta chain was recorded in a study of blood T cells in healthy people across ages. On the study more broadly: About one barcoded beta molecule per two T cells was captured by template switching. Study-level findings and limits: Estimated diversity, derived from one million T cells, was regarded as an underestimate.

Donors ranged from roughly 6 to 95 years old and were healthy Caucasians in Russia. For this clonotype: Antigen specificity is unknown.

The use of a sample-barcoded 5' primer and a J-beta primer mix characterized a second PCR of roughly 7 to 11 cycles. TCRdb reprocessed the 5' RACE reads with MiXCR, giving one entry per CDR3 protein. Counted here are some 1.5 million distinct CDR3 sequences, 28% occurring once; the ten biggest clones make up 7.7%. V lost 6 bases, J lost 4 bases, and 26 bases stayed unmatched. The CDR3 is made up of 19 amino acids. The germline gives CDR1 DFQATT, CDR2 SNEGSKA (reference sequence). This clonotype was sampled from a woman aged 30 to 39 in good health. The chain joins TRBV20-1 to TRBJ2-7; the match to TRBD2 covers 8 bases. Sequencing was done on a sample of blood. The CDR3 region has the DNA TGCAGTGCGCTATGCGGGGATCGGAAAAGGAGCGGGAGTCCTTACGAGCAGTACTTC. Translating it yields CSALCGDRKRSGSPYEQYF.